This T cell receptor beta chain was sequenced during a study of blood T cell repertoires in COVID-19 (dated by TCRdb to the early 2020s). Study-level background: The collaborator samples originated in the United States, Italy and Spain and spanned the acute and convalescent phases of COVID-19. The material from the prospective study consisted of cDNA or gDNA derived from T cells, B-cell-depleted T cells, or PBMCs. Subjects who had been exposed to COVID-19, were actively infected with it, or had recovered from it provided the deeply sampled blood TCRbeta repertoires that made up the dataset. The repertoires were made available in a free public database intended to serve as a resource for research on the immune response to SARS-CoV-2. Samples came from the ongoing ImmuneRACE study (first 160 participants) plus 1,254 subjects from 6 global collaborators. Nearly every sample came with metadata listing a de-identified subject ID, COVID-19 status, age in years and sex. Where available, HLA class I and class II types were obtained from metadata supplied by the sample provider rather than from assay-based typing.

Beyond this particular receptor, the publication reports: Clinical and demographic metadata were provided uncurated, with the amount varying by source and participant.

The CDR3 sequence holds 15 residues, the cysteine and phenylalanine included. CDR3 DNA only is kept here, 45 bases in frame from base 1. CDR1 ENHRY and CDR2 SYGVKD were looked up in the germline V gene. V is pruned by 0 bases and J by 3 bases, leaving 4 bases of the junction without a gene match. Worth noting for this clone: What antigen it recognizes has not been identified. The input lacks base qualities; no much larger clone sits a single base away.

Whole blood was collected in K2EDTA tubes by collaborating institutions according to the institutions' own protocols. For TCRbeta analysis, collaborators shipped samples in one of three forms: frozen whole blood, isolated PBMCs, or DNA extracted from either of those sample types. TCRbeta CDR3 regions were amplified from genomic DNA by means of the immunoSEQ Assay, a bias-controlled multiplex PCR. Per the original workflow: The number of nucleated cells in each sample was estimated by amplification of reference gene primers within the assay. To quantify the absolute abundance of each unique TCRbeta CDR3 rearrangement, sequence reads were collapsed and filtered. For each sample, productive Simpson clonality was calculated as the square root of Simpson's diversity index across productive rearrangements. TCRdb carries this immuneACCESS record with in-frame sequences only. Its versions omit some clonotypes, under half of them owing to an unresolved V gene in the studies checked, with the rest unexplained. The V and J calls and the clone size are those of that table, but D and trimming were determined from the DNA. The table for this sample lists 400,000 or so clones; 85% to 90% of them were counted only once. The top ten clones comprise about 3% of the sample.

The receptor was derived from a human donor in a cohort sampled during active COVID-19. Sequenced sample: peripheral blood. The V and J segments used are TRBV10-3 and TRBJ1-1; 7 bases in between match TRBD1. The DNA reads as follows: TGTGCCATCAGTGAGTCAGGGGGCGAGGACACTGAAGCTTTCTTT. Its protein is CAISESGGEDTEAFF.